This T cell receptor beta chain appears in the sequencing data of a study of cytomegalovirus exposure and HLA in healthy donors. Clones were sequenced by immunoSEQ multiplex PCR, and TCRdb holds only the in-frame ones, with some missing. The table records 200,000 to 250,000 clones, less than 85% of them present only once. V shed 4 bases, J shed 0 bases, and the junction held 6 bases outside the gene matches. This CDR3 comprises 15 residues. Germline CDR1 reads SGHRS; CDR2 reads YFSETQ. This clonotype originated in a woman between 18 and 29 years old in good health and CMV-seronegative. Sequences were obtained from PBMCs. The J gene is TRBJ2-5, the V gene TRBV5-1, with 7 bases that match TRBD1. CDR3 bases: TGCGCCAGCAGCAGGGGGCGTGGGGACCAAGAGACCCAGTACTTC. Translation: CASSRGRGDQETQYF.